The entry below gives a single T cell receptor (beta chain) sequence along with its context. Its antigen is not identified. Trimming cost V 4 bases and J 2 bases, with 13 bases left between them. Germline values: CDR1 SGDLS, CDR2 YYNGEE. The CDR3 is 14 residues long. Some clones are missing from TCRdb's copy, which holds only in-frame ones; the method was immunoSEQ multiplex PCR. This sample has 150,000 or so clones, with around 89% found just once. The time point is: baseline pretreatment blood. The sample's treatment: 15 Gy SBRT to primary tumor, nephrectomy 4 weeks later. Blood was sampled at baseline, 2 weeks and 4 weeks after SBRT. This renal cell carcinoma was of the clear cell type. The record originates from a study of radiation and T cells in renal cell carcinoma. Study results and limitations: In blood, top tumor clones expanded by 2 weeks, shrinking by 4.

The starting material was blood, obtained from a patient whose treatment included radiotherapy and nephrectomy. This chain links TRBV9 with TRBJ2-7; no reliable D call. The sequence came from a woman in her 70s with renal cell carcinoma. The CDR3 nucleotides are TGTGCCAGCAGCCCCCCTCAAGCCCCCTACGAGCAGTACTTC. Protein: CASSPPQAPYEQYF.